Below, 5 T cell receptor beta chains from the same sample are listed, as sequenced in a study of OX40 agonist ivuxolimab in advanced cancers. Here immunoSEQ multiplex PCR was the method, and the copy in TCRdb shows in-frame clones only, minus some. The sample lists approximately 89,000 clones; over 75% were seen once. Sequencing was performed on CD4+ or CD8+ T cells sorted from blood, taken in a trial of the OX40 agonist ivuxolimab. The receptors shown here come from an adult with an advanced solid tumor such as melanoma, head and neck, liver or kidney cancer.

CDR3 residues: CSGRDLLNTEAFF. The CDR3 nucleotides are TGCAGCGGCCGGGACTTACTGAACACTGAAGCTTTCTTT. The chain is built from TRBV29-1 and TRBJ1-1, with D possibly TRBD1 on 5 matching bases. With 7 bases removed from V and 0 bases from J, the gap between germline ends came to 12 bases. CDR3 length equals 13 residues. Germline V gene sequence: CDR1 SQVTM, CDR2 ANQGSEA.

The gene calls are TRBV5-1 and TRBJ2-7, with TRBD1 as a possible D gene (5 bases). Trimming removed 3 bases from V and 5 bases from J, with 21 bases in between. There are 16 residues in the CDR3. Per germline, CDR1 SGHRS and CDR2 YFSETQ. The CDR3 protein is CASSWDATGSINEQYF. In nucleotides, the CDR3 is TGCGCCAGCAGCTGGGATGCCACAGGCTCAATCAACGAGCAGTACTTC.

V and J are TRBV18 and TRBJ2-3; a weak D match, TRBD1 (6 bases). V gave up 5 bases and J gave up 0 bases, with 9 bases separating them. From germline, CDR1 is KGHSH and CDR2 LQKENI. This CDR3 is 14 amino acids long. The DNA of the CDR3 is TGTGCCAGCTCATCAGGACAGAGCACAGATACGCAGTATTTT. It yields the protein CASSSGQSTDTQYF.

The chain carries TRBV7-8 and TRBJ2-7, with 9 bases lining up with TRBD1. V lost 5 bases, J lost 7 bases, and 9 bases stayed unmatched. Germline CDR1 is SGHVS and CDR2 is FQNEAQ. This CDR3 is built from 14 residues. For the CDR3, the DNA is TGTGCCAGCAGCCTCGGGACAGGGTCGAAAGAGCAGTACTTC. Its translation is CASSLGTGSKEQYF.

This chain joins TRBV5-1 and TRBJ2-3; 10 bases map to TRBD1. CDR1 and CDR2 (germline): SGHRS, YFSETQ. The CDR3 contains 14 residues. The trim removed 3 bases at V and 4 bases at J, leaving 2 bases unmatched. CDR3 residues: CASSSGTGADTQYF. CDR3 nucleotides: TGCGCCAGCAGCTCCGGGACAGGGGCAGATACGCAGTATTTT.